This TCR beta chain stems from a study of OX40 agonist ivuxolimab in advanced cancers. CDR1 is SGHNT and CDR2 is YYREEE in the germline V gene (reference sequence). J lost 3 bases, V lost 0 bases, and 2 bases had no gene match. The CDR3 runs to 15 residues. The data were produced by immunoSEQ multiplex PCR, yet TCRdb's version contains in-frame clones alone and is incomplete. The sample includes some 69,000 clones, 80% to 90% of them seen just once. The receptor comes from an adult with an advanced solid tumor such as melanoma, head and neck, liver or kidney cancer. The V and J genes are TRBV5-4 and TRBJ2-2, with 7 nucleotides matching TRBD1. This material consisted of CD4+ or CD8+ T cells sorted from blood, taken in a trial of the OX40 agonist ivuxolimab. Written as DNA, the CDR3 is TGTGCCAGCAGCTTGGCAGGACAGGACACCGGGGAGCTGTTTTTT. Residues: CASSLAGQDTGELFF.